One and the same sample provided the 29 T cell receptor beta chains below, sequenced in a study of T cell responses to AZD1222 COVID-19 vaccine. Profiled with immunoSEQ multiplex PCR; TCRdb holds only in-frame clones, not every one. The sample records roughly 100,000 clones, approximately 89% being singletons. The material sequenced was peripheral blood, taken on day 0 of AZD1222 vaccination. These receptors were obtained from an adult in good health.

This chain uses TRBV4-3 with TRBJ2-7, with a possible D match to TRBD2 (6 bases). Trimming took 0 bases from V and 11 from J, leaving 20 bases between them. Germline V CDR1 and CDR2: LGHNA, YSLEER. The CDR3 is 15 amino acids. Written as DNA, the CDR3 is TGCGCCAGCAGCCAAGATTGGGCGGGGAGTGGGGAGGAGTACTTC. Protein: CASSQDWAGSGEEYF.

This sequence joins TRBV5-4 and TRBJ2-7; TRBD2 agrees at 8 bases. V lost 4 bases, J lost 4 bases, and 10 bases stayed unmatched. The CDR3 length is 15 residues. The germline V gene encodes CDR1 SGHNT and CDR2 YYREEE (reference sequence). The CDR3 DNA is TGTGCCAGCAGCACCAGAAGCGGGAGCGAGTACGAGCAGTACTTC. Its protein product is CASSTRSGSEYEQYF.

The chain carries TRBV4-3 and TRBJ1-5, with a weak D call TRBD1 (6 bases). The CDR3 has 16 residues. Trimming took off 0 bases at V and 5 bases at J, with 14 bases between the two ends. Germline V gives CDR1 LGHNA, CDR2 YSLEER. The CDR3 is CASSQDLNRVDQPQHF. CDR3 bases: TGCGCCAGCAGCCAAGATCTAAACAGGGTTGATCAGCCCCAGCATTTT.

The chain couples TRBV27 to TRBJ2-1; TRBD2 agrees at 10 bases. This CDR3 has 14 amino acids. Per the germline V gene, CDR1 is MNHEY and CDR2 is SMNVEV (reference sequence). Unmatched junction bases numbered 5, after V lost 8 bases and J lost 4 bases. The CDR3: CASRAGGIYNEQFF. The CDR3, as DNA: TGTGCCAGCCGAGCGGGGGGGATTTACAATGAGCAGTTCTTC.

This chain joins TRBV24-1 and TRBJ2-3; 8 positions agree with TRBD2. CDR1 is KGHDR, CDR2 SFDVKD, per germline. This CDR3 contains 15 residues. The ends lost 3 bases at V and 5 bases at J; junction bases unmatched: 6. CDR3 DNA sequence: TGTGCCACCAGTGATCCCACGGGACTAGGAGATACGCAGTATTTT. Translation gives CATSDPTGLGDTQYF.

The CDR3 bases are TGTGCCAGCAGTTTAAATACAGGCCGGGTTACCTACGAGCAGTACTTC. Translating it yields CASSLNTGRVTYEQYF. The V and J genes are TRBV28 and TRBJ2-7; the D gene is possibly TRBD1 (5 bases). V lost 2 bases to trimming and J lost 2 bases, with 16 bases between them. Germline CDR1 reads MDHEN; CDR2 reads SYDVKM. The CDR3 is 16 amino acids.

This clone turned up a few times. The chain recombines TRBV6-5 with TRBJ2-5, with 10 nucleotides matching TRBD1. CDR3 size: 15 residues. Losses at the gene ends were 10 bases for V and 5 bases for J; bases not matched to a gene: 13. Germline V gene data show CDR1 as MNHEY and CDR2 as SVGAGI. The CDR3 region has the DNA TGTGCCAAGAAGCGAATGCGGGGACAGGGGGAGACCCAGTACTTC. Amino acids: CAKKRMRGQGETQYF.

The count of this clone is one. The CDR3 DNA sequence: TGTGCCAGCAGCTTAATGACTAGCGGGAGTAGTGAGCAGTACTTC. This codes for CASSLMTSGSSEQYF. The chain recombines TRBV7-8 with TRBJ2-7; 12 bases are shared with TRBD2. The junction had 6 bases not matched to a gene; V was cut back by 2 bases and J by 7 bases. This CDR3 is 15 amino acids long. Germline CDR1 SGHVS, CDR2 FQNEAQ.

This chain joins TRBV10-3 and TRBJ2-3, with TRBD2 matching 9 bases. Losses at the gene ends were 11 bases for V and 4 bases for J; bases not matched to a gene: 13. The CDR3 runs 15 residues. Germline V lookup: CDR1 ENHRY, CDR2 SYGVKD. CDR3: CASETTSGASDTQYF. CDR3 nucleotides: TGTGCCTCAGAAACGACTAGCGGAGCCTCAGATACGCAGTATTTT.

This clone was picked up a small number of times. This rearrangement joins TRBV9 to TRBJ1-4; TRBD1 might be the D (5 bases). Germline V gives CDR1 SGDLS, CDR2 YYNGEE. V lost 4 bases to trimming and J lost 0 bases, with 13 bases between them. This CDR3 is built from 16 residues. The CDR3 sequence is CASSRGWGATNEKLFF. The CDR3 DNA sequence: TGTGCCAGCAGCCGGGGCTGGGGGGCAACTAATGAAAAACTGTTTTTT.

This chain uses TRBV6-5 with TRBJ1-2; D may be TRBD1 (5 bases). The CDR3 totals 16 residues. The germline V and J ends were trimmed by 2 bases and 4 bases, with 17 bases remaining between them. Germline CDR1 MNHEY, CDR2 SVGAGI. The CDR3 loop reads CASSYGDSRRSYGYTF. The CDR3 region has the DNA TGTGCCAGCAGTTACGGTGACAGTCGCCGCTCCTATGGCTACACCTTC.

The CDR3 loop reads CASRRAGSAGELFF. The CDR3 DNA follows: TGTGCCAGCAGGAGGGCAGGTTCGGCCGGGGAGCTGTTTTTT. This chain links TRBV2 with TRBJ2-2; D may be TRBD2 (5 bases). V was cut by 6 bases and J by 6 bases, with 14 bases left in between. The CDR3 runs to 14 residues. Germline V gives CDR1 SNHLY, CDR2 FYNNEI.

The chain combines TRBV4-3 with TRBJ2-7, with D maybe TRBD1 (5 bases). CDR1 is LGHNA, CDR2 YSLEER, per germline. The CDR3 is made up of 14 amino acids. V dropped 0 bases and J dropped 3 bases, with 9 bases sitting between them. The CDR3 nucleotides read TGCGCCAGCAGCCAAGATATCAGGGACTACGAGCAGTACTTC. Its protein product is CASSQDIRDYEQYF.

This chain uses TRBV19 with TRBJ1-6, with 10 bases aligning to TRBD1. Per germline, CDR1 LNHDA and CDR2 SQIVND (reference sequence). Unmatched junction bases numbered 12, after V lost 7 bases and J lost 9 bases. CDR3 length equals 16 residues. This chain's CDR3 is CASTPLGTGDFSPLHF. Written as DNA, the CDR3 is TGTGCCAGTACCCCGTTGGGGACAGGGGATTTTTCACCCCTCCACTTT.

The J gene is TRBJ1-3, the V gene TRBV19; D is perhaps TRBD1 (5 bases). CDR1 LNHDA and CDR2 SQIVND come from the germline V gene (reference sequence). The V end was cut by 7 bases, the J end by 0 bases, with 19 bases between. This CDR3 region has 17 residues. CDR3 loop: CASTPHPTVTSGNTIYF. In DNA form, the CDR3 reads TGTGCCAGTACCCCCCATCCGACAGTGACCTCTGGAAACACCATATATTTT.

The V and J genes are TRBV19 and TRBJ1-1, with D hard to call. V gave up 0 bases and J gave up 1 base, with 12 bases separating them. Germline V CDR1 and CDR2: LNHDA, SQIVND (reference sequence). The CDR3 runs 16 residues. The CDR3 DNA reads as TGTGCCAGTAGTATAGAAGCATTTGCACCGAACACTGAAGCTTTCTTT. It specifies CASSIEAFAPNTEAFF.

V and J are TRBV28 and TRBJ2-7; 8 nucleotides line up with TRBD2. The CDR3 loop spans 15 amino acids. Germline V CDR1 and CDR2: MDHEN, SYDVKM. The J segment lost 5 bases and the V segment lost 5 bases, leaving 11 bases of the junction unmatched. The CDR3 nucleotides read TGTGCCAGCAGTCGCCGGGAGCGGGGGTACAACGAGCAGTACTTC. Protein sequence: CASSRRERGYNEQYF. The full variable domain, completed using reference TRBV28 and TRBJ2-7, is DVKVTQSSRYLVKRTGEKVFLECVQDMDHENMFWYRQDPGLGLRLIYFSYDVKMKEKGDIPEGYSVSREKKERFSLILESASTNQTSMYLCASSRRERGYNEQYFGPGTRLTVT.

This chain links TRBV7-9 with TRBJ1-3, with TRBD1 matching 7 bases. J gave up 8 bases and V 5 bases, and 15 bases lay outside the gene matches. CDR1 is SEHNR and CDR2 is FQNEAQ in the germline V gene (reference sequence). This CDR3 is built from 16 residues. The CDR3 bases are TGTGCCAGCAGCCCCCAGGGAGGGGGCAGTTCGGACACCATATATTTT. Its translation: CASSPQGGGSSDTIYF.

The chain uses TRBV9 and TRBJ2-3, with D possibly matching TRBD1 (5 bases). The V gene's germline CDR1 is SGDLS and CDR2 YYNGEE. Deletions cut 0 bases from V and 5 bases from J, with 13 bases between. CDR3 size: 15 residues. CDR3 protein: CASSVAPREEDTQYF. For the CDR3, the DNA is TGTGCCAGCAGCGTAGCTCCCAGGGAAGAAGATACGCAGTATTTT.

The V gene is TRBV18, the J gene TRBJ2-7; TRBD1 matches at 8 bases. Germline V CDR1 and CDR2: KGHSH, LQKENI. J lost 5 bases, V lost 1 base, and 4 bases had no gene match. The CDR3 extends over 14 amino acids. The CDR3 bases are TGTGCCAGCTCACCACTTGCAGGGGGCAACGAGCAGTACTTC. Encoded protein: CASSPLAGGNEQYF. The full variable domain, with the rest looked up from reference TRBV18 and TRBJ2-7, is NAGVMQNPRHLVRRRGQEARLRCSPMKGHSHVYWYRQLPEEGLKFMVYLQKENIIDESGMPKERFSAEFPKEGPSILRIQQVVRGDSAAYFCASSPLAGGNEQYFGPGTRLTVT.

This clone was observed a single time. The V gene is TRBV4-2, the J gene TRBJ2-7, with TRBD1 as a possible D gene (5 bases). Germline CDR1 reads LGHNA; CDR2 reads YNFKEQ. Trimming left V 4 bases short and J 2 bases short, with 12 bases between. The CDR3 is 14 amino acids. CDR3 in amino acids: CASSPQGLTYEQYF. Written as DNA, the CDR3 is TGTGCCAGCAGCCCCCAGGGCTTGACCTACGAGCAGTACTTC.

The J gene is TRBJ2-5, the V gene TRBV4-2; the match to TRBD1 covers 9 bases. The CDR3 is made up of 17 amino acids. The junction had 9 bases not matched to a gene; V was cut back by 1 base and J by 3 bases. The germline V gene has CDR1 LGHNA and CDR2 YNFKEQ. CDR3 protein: CASSQARGQGTEETQYF. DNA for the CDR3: TGTGCCAGCAGCCAAGCTCGAGGACAGGGGACCGAAGAGACCCAGTACTTC.

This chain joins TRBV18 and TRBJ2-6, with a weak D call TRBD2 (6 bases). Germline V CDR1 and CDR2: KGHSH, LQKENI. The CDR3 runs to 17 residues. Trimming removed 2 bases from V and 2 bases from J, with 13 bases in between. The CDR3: CASSPYRTGAGANVLTF. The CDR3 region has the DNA TGTGCCAGCTCACCATACCGGACGGGGGCTGGGGCCAACGTCCTGACTTTC.

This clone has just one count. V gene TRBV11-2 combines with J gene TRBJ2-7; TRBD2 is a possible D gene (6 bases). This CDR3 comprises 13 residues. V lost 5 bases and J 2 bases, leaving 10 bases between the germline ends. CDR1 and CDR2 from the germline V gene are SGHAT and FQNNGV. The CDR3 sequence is CASSRVAAYEQYF. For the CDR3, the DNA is TGTGCCAGCAGCAGGGTAGCGGCCTACGAGCAGTACTTC.

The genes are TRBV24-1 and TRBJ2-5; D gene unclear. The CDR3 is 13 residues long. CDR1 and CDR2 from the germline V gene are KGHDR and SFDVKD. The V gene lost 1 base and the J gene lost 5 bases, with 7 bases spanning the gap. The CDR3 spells CATSDFASETQYF. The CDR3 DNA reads TGTGCCACCAGTGATTTTGCATCGGAGACCCAGTACTTC.

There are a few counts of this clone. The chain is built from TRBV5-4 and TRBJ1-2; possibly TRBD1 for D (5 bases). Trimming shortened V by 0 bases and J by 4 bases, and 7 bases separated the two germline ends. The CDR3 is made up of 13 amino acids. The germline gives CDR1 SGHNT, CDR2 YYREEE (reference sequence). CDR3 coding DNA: TGTGCCAGCAGCTTGGTCGGGGGCTATGGCTACACCTTC. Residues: CASSLVGGYGYTF.

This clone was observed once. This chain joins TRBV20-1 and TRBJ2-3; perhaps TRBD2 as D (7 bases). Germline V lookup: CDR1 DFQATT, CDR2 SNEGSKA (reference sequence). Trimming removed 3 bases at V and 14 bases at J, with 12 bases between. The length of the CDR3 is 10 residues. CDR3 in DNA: TGCAGTGCTAGCGGGGGGCGAGTGTATTTT. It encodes CSASGGRVYF.

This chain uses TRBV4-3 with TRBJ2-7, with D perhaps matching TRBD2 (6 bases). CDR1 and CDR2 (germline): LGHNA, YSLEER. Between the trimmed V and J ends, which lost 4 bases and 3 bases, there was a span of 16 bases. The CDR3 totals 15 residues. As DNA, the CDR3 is TGCGCCAGCAGCCGGGGACTGGAGGGGCTCTACGAGCAGTACTTC. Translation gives CASSRGLEGLYEQYF.

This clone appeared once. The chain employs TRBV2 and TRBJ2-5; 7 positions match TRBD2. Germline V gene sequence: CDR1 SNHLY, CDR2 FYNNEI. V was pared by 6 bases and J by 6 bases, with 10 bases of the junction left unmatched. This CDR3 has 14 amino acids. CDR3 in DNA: TGTGCCAGCAGGGCGGATTTGGGGGGGAAGACCCAGTACTTC. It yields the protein CASRADLGGKTQYF.